This is a list of T cell receptor beta chains from one sample in a study of early T cells in non-severe SARS-CoV-2 infection. TCRdb itself ran the 5' RACE reads through MiXCR, one entry per CDR3 protein. Of just under 60,000 distinct CDR3 sequences listed, more than 7.5% are singletons. The sequenced material came from whole blood. These receptor sequences come from an adult who was a healthcare worker with PCR-confirmed SARS-CoV-2 infection or an uninfected control (not recorded which). Both conserved end residues are trimmed from each CDR3.

v_gene: TRBV5-4; j_gene: TRBJ2-2; CDR3aa: ASSLRRHDTGELF
v_gene: TRBV29-1; j_gene: TRBJ1-1; CDR3aa: SVDLGRPVAF
v_gene: TRBV5-1; j_gene: TRBJ2-7; CDR3aa: ASSLANEQY
v_gene: TRBV5-1; j_gene: TRBJ2-1; CDR3aa: ASSLESGRAFGEQF
v_gene: TRBV12-3/TRBV12-4; j_gene: TRBJ1-1; CDR3aa: ASALGGRWAGAF
v_gene: TRBV19; j_gene: TRBJ2-7; CDR3aa: ASSNTQAGQY
v_gene: TRBV28; j_gene: TRBJ2-3; CDR3aa: ASSLSDIEGTDTQY
v_gene: TRBV28; j_gene: TRBJ1-1; CDR3aa: ASRPGLNTEAF
v_gene: TRBV7-2; j_gene: TRBJ2-7; CDR3aa: ASSLSTYEQY
v_gene: TRBV6-1; j_gene: TRBJ2-5; CDR3aa: ASSENGETQY
v_gene: TRBV20-1; j_gene: TRBJ2-7; CDR3aa: SAPPLDSPLYEQY
v_gene: TRBV7-9; j_gene: TRBJ2-1; CDR3aa: ASSFANEQF
v_gene: TRBV10-2; j_gene: TRBJ2-7; CDR3aa: ASRDSGVYEQY
v_gene: TRBV7-2; j_gene: TRBJ1-2; CDR3aa: ASSLKVYGYT
v_gene: TRBV5-5; j_gene: TRBJ2-5; CDR3aa: ASSLAGTGGEQETQY
v_gene: TRBV9; j_gene: TRBJ2-1; CDR3aa: ASTSSGRIPLNEQF
v_gene: TRBV3-1; j_gene: TRBJ2-3; CDR3aa: ASSQLSSGSQDTQY
v_gene: TRBV20-1; j_gene: TRBJ1-2; CDR3aa: SAGQVDYGYT
v_gene: TRBV3-1; j_gene: TRBJ1-1; CDR3aa: ASSQEASPAF
v_gene: TRBV7-9; j_gene: TRBJ2-2; CDR3aa: ASSRTSGGNTGELF
v_gene: TRBV27; j_gene: TRBJ2-7; CDR3aa: ASSLSGTAYEQY
v_gene: TRBV5-6; j_gene: TRBJ2-7; CDR3aa: ASSTLQGARDEQY
v_gene: TRBV12-3/TRBV12-4; j_gene: TRBJ1-5; CDR3aa: ASSLRGARSNQPQH
v_gene: TRBV7-3; j_gene: TRBJ2-1; CDR3aa: ASSANWGTNNEQF
v_gene: TRBV9; j_gene: TRBJ2-7; CDR3aa: ASSITSGSYEQY
v_gene: TRBV2; j_gene: TRBJ2-5; CDR3aa: ASTAEEETQY
v_gene: TRBV7-6; j_gene: TRBJ2-3; CDR3aa: ASSLWGATDTQY
v_gene: TRBV12-3/TRBV12-4; j_gene: TRBJ1-1; CDR3aa: ASSLSQSNTEAF
v_gene: TRBV6-4; j_gene: TRBJ2-1; CDR3aa: ASSETLSSYNEQF
v_gene: TRBV28; j_gene: TRBJ1-2; CDR3aa: ASSPSRRRGT
v_gene: TRBV3-1; j_gene: TRBJ1-6; CDR3aa: ASSGGDTNSPLH
v_gene: TRBV2; j_gene: TRBJ2-7; CDR3aa: ASSAQGALSYEQY
v_gene: TRBV9; j_gene: TRBJ2-5; CDR3aa: ASSGQPYQETQY
v_gene: TRBV9; j_gene: TRBJ2-1; CDR3aa: ASSSEQF
v_gene: TRBV29-1; j_gene: TRBJ2-1; CDR3aa: SVERTSGRAGGNEQF
v_gene: TRBV6-1; j_gene: TRBJ2-1; CDR3aa: ASRTTSNWDNEQF
v_gene: TRBV28; j_gene: TRBJ2-1; CDR3aa: ASSLSAHEQF
v_gene: TRBV7-8; j_gene: TRBJ2-7; CDR3aa: ASSPPLRELQEQY
v_gene: TRBV6-1; j_gene: TRBJ2-3; CDR3aa: ASSRLAAPDTQY
v_gene: TRBV9; j_gene: TRBJ2-1; CDR3aa: ASSPTASSYNEQF
v_gene: TRBV2; j_gene: TRBJ1-5; CDR3aa: ASSEGAGGNQPQH
v_gene: TRBV20-1; j_gene: TRBJ2-1; CDR3aa: SASIAGGGETQF
v_gene: TRBV4-1; j_gene: TRBJ1-1; CDR3aa: ASSLPGQVPMNTEAF
v_gene: TRBV5-1; j_gene: TRBJ1-3; CDR3aa: ASSSRQGDSGNTIY
v_gene: TRBV25-1; j_gene: TRBJ2-7; CDR3aa: ASSGYEQY
v_gene: TRBV28; j_gene: TRBJ1-5; CDR3aa: ASSSVGSGFDQPQH
v_gene: TRBV7-6; j_gene: TRBJ2-1; CDR3aa: ASSRGTSGRYNEQF
v_gene: TRBV12-5; j_gene: TRBJ1-2; CDR3aa: ASGPDRGYGYT
v_gene: TRBV25-1; j_gene: TRBJ2-7; CDR3aa: ASSSEAGGPI
v_gene: TRBV7-9; j_gene: TRBJ2-1; CDR3aa: ASSPTRDRQF
v_gene: TRBV18; j_gene: TRBJ2-1; CDR3aa: ASSPPFGGGRGNEQF